These T cell receptor beta chains were read from a single sample in a study of blood T cell repertoires in COVID-19. TCRdb keeps only in-frame clones here, not all; method: immunoSEQ multiplex PCR. The sample includes 240,000 or so clones, roughly 90% seen only once; the top ten take around 5.9%. The sample taken for sequencing was peripheral blood. These receptor sequences come from a man aged 55-75 years with acute or convalescent COVID-19. Both conserved end residues are part of each CDR3. The D gene is left open where the match is weak. Clone size is given for some rows only: seen once, a few or many times, or a class if the clone is expanded.

d_call | j_call | clone_size | v_call | cdr3_length | cdr3_aa | cdr3_nt
- | TRBJ2-5 | - | TRBV4-1 | 13 | CASSRQGQETQYF | TGCGCCAGCAGTAGGCAGGGGCAAGAGACCCAGTACTTC
TRBD1 | TRBJ1-6 | - | TRBV6-5 | 14 | CASSWTGGDSPLHF | TGTGCCAGCAGCTGGACAGGGGGGGATTCACCCCTCCACTTT
- | TRBJ1-5 | - | TRBV28 | 12 | CASSLMNQPQHF | TGTGCCAGCAGCCTAATGAATCAGCCCCAGCATTTT
TRBD1 | TRBJ2-1 | - | TRBV5-6 | 14 | CASSLSLGTEDPFF | TGTGCCAGCAGCTTGTCGCTGGGGACAGAAGATCCGTTCTTC
- | TRBJ2-7 | - | TRBV6-5 | 12 | CATRGGDWEQYF | TGTGCCACCAGAGGCGGTGATTGGGAGCAGTACTTC
- | TRBJ1-1 | - | TRBV5-1 | 14 | CASSLDQGSTEAFF | TGCGCCAGCAGCTTGGACCAGGGGAGTACTGAAGCTTTCTTT
TRBD2 | TRBJ2-7 | - | TRBV7-2 | 14 | CASSLRDYLGEQYF | TGTGCCAGCAGCCTCAGGGACTACCTCGGCGAGCAGTACTTC
TRBD1 | TRBJ1-3 | - | TRBV4-1 | 16 | CASSRDRENSGNTIYF | TGCGCCAGCAGCCGGGACAGGGAAAACTCTGGAAACACCATATATTTT
TRBD1 | TRBJ1-6 | - | TRBV27 | 16 | CASSLLGDRTNSPLHF | TGTGCCAGCAGTTTACTTGGGGACAGAACGAATTCACCCCTCCACTTT
TRBD2 | TRBJ2-3 | - | TRBV7-9 | 17 | CASSPPASGRTTDTQYF | TGTGCCAGCAGCCCACCGGCTAGCGGGAGGACCACAGATACGCAGTATTTT
- | TRBJ1-5 | few | TRBV4-3 | 13 | CASSQEIGQPQHF | TGCGCCAGCAGCCAAGAAATCGGTCAGCCCCAGCATTTT
- | TRBJ1-2 | - | TRBV6-5 | 13 | CASRLEEWEGYTF | TGTGCCAGCAGACTCGAGGAGTGGGAGGGCTACACCTTC
- | TRBJ1-4 | few | TRBV12-3/TRBV12-4 | 12 | CASSSGNEKLFF | TGTGCCAGCAGTTCAGGAAATGAAAAACTGTTTTTT
- | TRBJ1-3 | - | TRBV14 | 15 | CASSQVVRAGNTIYF | TGTGCCAGCAGCCAAGTGGTGAGGGCTGGAAACACCATATATTTT
- | TRBJ1-5 | few | TRBV12-3/TRBV12-4 | 13 | CASSPGRHGPQHF | TGTGCCAGCAGTCCCGGTCGTCACGGGCCCCAGCATTTT
TRBD1 | TRBJ2-7 | - | TRBV2 | 14 | CASSWRDRGTEQYF | TGTGCCAGCAGTTGGCGGGACAGGGGTACCGAGCAGTACTTC
- | TRBJ2-7 | - | TRBV7-2 | 15 | CASSLAGGTVSEQYF | TGTGCCAGCAGCTTAGCTGGGGGGACAGTCTCCGAGCAGTACTTC
TRBD1 | TRBJ1-1 | - | TRBV18 | 17 | CASSPFSGDRAHTEAFF | TGTGCCAGCTCACCCTTCTCCGGGGACAGGGCCCACACTGAAGCTTTCTTT
- | TRBJ1-5 | few | TRBV16 | 15 | CASSQFFAAYQPQHF | TGTGCCAGCAGCCAATTTTTCGCCGCGTATCAGCCCCAGCATTTT
- | TRBJ1-3 | - | TRBV28 | 14 | CASTLPGDGNTIYF | TGTGCCAGCACCCTCCCAGGGGACGGAAACACCATATATTTT
TRBD1 | TRBJ1-5 | - | TRBV3-1/TRBV3-2 | 14 | CASSRGTGSQPQHF | TGTGCCAGCAGCCGTGGGACAGGGAGTCAGCCCCAGCATTTT
- | TRBJ2-7 | - | TRBV10-3 | 12 | CAISAQGGEQYF | TGTGCCATCAGTGCCCAGGGGGGAGAGCAGTACTTC
TRBD1 | TRBJ2-7 | - | TRBV7-2 | 14 | CASTLRRGQYEQYF | TGTGCCAGCACCCTCCGCAGGGGGCAGTACGAGCAGTACTTC
- | TRBJ1-1 | - | TRBV6-5 | 14 | CASSYRGLDTEAFF | TGTGCCAGCAGTTATAGGGGACTAGACACTGAAGCTTTCTTT
TRBD1 | TRBJ2-7 | - | TRBV29-1 | 14 | CSVQGGQASYEQYF | TGCAGCGTCCAAGGGGGACAGGCCTCCTACGAGCAGTACTTC
TRBD1 | TRBJ1-1 | - | TRBV5-1 | 17 | CASSLPGRTGDDTEAFF | TGCGCCAGCAGCCTTCCTGGCCGAACAGGGGACGACACTGAAGCTTTCTTT
TRBD2 | TRBJ2-7 | - | TRBV30 | 15 | CAWSGLAGLSYEQYF | TGTGCCTGGTCGGGCCTAGCGGGTCTCTCCTACGAGCAGTACTTC
- | TRBJ1-6 | - | TRBV27 | 14 | CASNPGGTYSPLHF | TGTGCCAGCAACCCTGGAGGGACTTATTCACCCCTCCACTTT
TRBD2 | TRBJ2-5 | - | TRBV5-4 | 14 | CASRPEWGGETQYF | TGTGCCAGCAGACCAGAGTGGGGGGGAGAGACCCAGTACTTC
- | TRBJ2-5 | - | TRBV18 | 13 | CASSPPSAETQYF | TGTGCCAGCTCACCACCCTCCGCGGAGACCCAGTACTTC
- | TRBJ2-7 | - | TRBV27 | 15 | CASRSGNPIAYEQYF | TGTGCCAGCAGATCCGGGAACCCGATCGCCTACGAGCAGTACTTC
TRBD1 | TRBJ2-1 | - | TRBV28 | 15 | CASRHGTGGSNEQFF | TGTGCCAGCAGACACGGGACAGGGGGATCAAATGAGCAGTTCTTC
- | TRBJ2-2 | - | TRBV9 | 13 | CASSGFGAGELFF | -
- | TRBJ1-1 | - | TRBV27 | 15 | CASSPREAMNTEAFF | TGTGCCAGCAGCCCCCGCGAGGCGATGAACACTGAAGCTTTCTTT
- | TRBJ2-7 | - | TRBV19 | 14 | CASSTGHRSHEQYF | TGTGCCAGTAGCACGGGACACCGTTCCCACGAGCAGTACTTC
- | TRBJ1-5 | - | TRBV10-2 | 13 | CASSEGGAQPQHF | TGCGCCAGCAGTGAGGGAGGGGCTCAGCCCCAGCATTTT
- | TRBJ1-4 | - | TRBV6-7 | 14 | CASLIRGIKVKLFF | TGTGCCAGCCTAATCCGGGGAATAAAGGTAAAACTGTTTTTT
TRBD1 | TRBJ1-4 | - | TRBV6-5 | 14 | CASSSRTGDEKLFF | TGTGCCAGCAGTTCCCGGACAGGGGATGAAAAACTGTTTTTT
TRBD2 | TRBJ2-3 | - | TRBV7-9 | 16 | CASSSFLAGPTDTQYF | TGTGCCAGCAGCTCTTTCCTAGCGGGACCCACAGATACGCAGTATTTT
TRBD2 | TRBJ2-3 | - | TRBV12-3/TRBV12-4 | 12 | CASSWDYDTQYF | TGTGCCAGCAGTTGGGACTATGATACGCAGTATTTT
TRBD1 | TRBJ2-1 | - | TRBV14 | 16 | CASSLTPDREKGEEFF | TGTGCCAGCAGCCTCACCCCGGACAGGGAAAAGGGAGAGGAGTTCTTC
TRBD1 | TRBJ2-6 | - | TRBV24-1 | 18 | CATSNSGTGISGANVLTF | TGTGCCACCAGTAATTCCGGGACAGGGATTTCTGGGGCCAACGTCCTGACTTTC
TRBD2 | TRBJ2-5 | - | TRBV18 | 16 | CASSSRLAGVRETQYF | TGTGCCAGCTCATCGCGACTAGCGGGAGTTCGGGAGACCCAGTACTTC
- | TRBJ2-7 | - | TRBV7-9 | 11 | CASSQRSEQYF | TGTGCCAGCAGTCAGAGGTCCGAGCAGTACTTC
TRBD2 | TRBJ2-3 | - | TRBV5-8 | 16 | CASSLVAGGPGDTQYF | TGTGCCAGCAGCTTGGTGGCGGGAGGGCCCGGAGATACGCAGTATTTT
TRBD1 | TRBJ2-2 | - | TRBV10-3 | 16 | CAISESKGANTGELFF | TGTGCCATCAGTGAGAGTAAGGGGGCCAACACCGGGGAGCTGTTTTTT
TRBD2 | TRBJ2-7 | - | TRBV9 | 16 | CASSAGTSGIGYEQYF | TGTGCCAGCAGCGCAGGGACTAGCGGGATAGGCTACGAGCAGTACTTC
- | TRBJ1-6 | - | TRBV7-3 | 14 | CASRDQGYNSPLHF | TGTGCCAGCAGAGATCAGGGATATAATTCACCCCTCCACTTT
- | TRBJ1-6 | - | TRBV5-1 | 16 | CASSFQGADGNSPLHF | TGCGCCAGCAGCTTTCAGGGTGCGGATGGTAATTCACCCCTCCACTTT
TRBD2 | TRBJ2-1 | - | TRBV7-2 | 13 | CASSAFAGDEQFF | TGTGCCAGCAGCGCTTTTGCGGGGGATGAGCAGTTCTTC
- | TRBJ2-5 | - | TRBV28 | 15 | CASSLNLGQQETQYF | TGTGCCAGCAGTTTAAATCTAGGCCAGCAAGAGACCCAGTACTTC
- | TRBJ1-1 | - | TRBV6-5 | 14 | CASSYSGGSTEAFF | TGTGCCAGCAGTTACTCGGGGGGAAGCACTGAAGCTTTCTTT
TRBD1 | TRBJ1-2 | - | TRBV6-5 | 12 | CASSYATGGYTF | TGTGCCAGCAGTTACGCGACAGGGGGCTACACCTTC
- | TRBJ2-7 | - | TRBV18 | 12 | CASSRTTYEQYF | TGTGCCAGCTCCCGGACAACCTACGAGCAGTACTTC
- | TRBJ1-2 | once | TRBV19 | 12 | CASSIVQEGYTF | TGTGCCAGTAGTATCGTTCAAGAGGGCTACACCTTC
- | TRBJ2-7 | few | TRBV10-2 | 15 | CASSELVSGTDEQYF | TGCGCCAGCAGTGAGTTGGTGAGCGGAACCGACGAGCAGTACTTC
- | TRBJ2-3 | - | TRBV6-1 | 15 | CASSDTASVADTQYF | TGTGCCAGCAGTGATACGGCTAGCGTAGCAGATACGCAGTATTTT
- | TRBJ1-1 | - | TRBV9 | 15 | CASSVAPRSDTEAFF | TGTGCCAGCAGCGTAGCCCCCCGATCGGACACTGAAGCTTTCTTT
- | TRBJ1-5 | - | TRBV28 | 15 | CASSPVGISNQPQHF | TGTGCCAGCAGCCCCGTCGGGATTAGCAATCAGCCCCAGCATTTT